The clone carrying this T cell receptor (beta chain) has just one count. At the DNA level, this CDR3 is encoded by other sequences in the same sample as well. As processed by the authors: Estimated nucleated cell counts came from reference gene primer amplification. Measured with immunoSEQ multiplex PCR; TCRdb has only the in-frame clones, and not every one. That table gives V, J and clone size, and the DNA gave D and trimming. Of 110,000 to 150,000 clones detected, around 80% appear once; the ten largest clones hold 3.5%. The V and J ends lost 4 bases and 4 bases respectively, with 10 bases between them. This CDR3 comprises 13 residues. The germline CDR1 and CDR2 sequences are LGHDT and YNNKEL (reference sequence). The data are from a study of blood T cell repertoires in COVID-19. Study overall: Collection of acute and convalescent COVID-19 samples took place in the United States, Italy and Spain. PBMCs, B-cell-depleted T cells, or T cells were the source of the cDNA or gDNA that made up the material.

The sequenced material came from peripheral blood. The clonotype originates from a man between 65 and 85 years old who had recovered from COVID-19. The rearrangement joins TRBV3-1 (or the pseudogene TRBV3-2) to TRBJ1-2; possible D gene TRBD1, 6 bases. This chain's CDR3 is CASSPQGIYGYTF. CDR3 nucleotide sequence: TGTGCCAGCAGCCCACAGGGCATCTATGGCTACACCTTC.